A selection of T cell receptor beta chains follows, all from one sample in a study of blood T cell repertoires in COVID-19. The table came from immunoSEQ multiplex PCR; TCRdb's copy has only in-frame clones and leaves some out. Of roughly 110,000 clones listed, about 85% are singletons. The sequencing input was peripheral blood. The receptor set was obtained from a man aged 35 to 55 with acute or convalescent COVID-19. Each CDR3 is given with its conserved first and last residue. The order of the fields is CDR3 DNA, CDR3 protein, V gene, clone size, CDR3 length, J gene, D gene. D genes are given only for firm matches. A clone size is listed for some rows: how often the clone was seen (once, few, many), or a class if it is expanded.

CDR3 DNA: TGTGCCAGCGCGTCGCGGGCCGGTGGAGATACGCAGTATTTT
CDR3 protein: CASASRAGGDTQYF
V gene: TRBV7-2
clone size: once
CDR3 length: 14
J gene: TRBJ2-3
D gene: -

CDR3 DNA: TGTGCCAGCAGCCTACAAGAGACCCAGTACTTC
CDR3 protein: CASSLQETQYF
V gene: TRBV7-8
clone size: -
CDR3 length: 11
J gene: TRBJ2-5
D gene: -

CDR3 DNA: TGCGCCAGCAGCAAGCCGGACAGCGCTAACTATGGCTACACCTTC
CDR3 protein: CASSKPDSANYGYTF
V gene: TRBV4-1
clone size: -
CDR3 length: 15
J gene: TRBJ1-2
D gene: -

CDR3 DNA: TGTGCCAGCAGCTTAATATGGGCCAGGGGGTCGGTAGCCGGGGAGCTGTTTTTT
CDR3 protein: CASSLIWARGSVAGELFF
V gene: TRBV7-2
clone size: -
CDR3 length: 18
J gene: TRBJ2-2
D gene: TRBD1

CDR3 DNA: TGTGCCAGCAGCCAAGATCTTAGCGGGGGCCCCACAGATACGCAGTATTTT
CDR3 protein: CASSQDLSGGPTDTQYF
V gene: TRBV4-2
clone size: -
CDR3 length: 17
J gene: TRBJ2-3
D gene: TRBD2

CDR3 DNA: TGTGCCAGCTCCAACAGGGGCGGTGGCTACACCTTC
CDR3 protein: CASSNRGGGYTF
V gene: TRBV18
clone size: -
CDR3 length: 12
J gene: TRBJ1-2
D gene: TRBD1

CDR3 DNA: TGTGCCAGCAGTGAAATTGGTCAGGGGGGCTCCGAGCAGTACTTC
CDR3 protein: CASSEIGQGGSEQYF
V gene: TRBV6-1
clone size: once
CDR3 length: 15
J gene: TRBJ2-7
D gene: -

CDR3 DNA: TGCGCCAGCAGCTTTCAGGGTGGGTTTCGATCACCCCTCCACTTT
CDR3 protein: CASSFQGGFRSPLHF
V gene: TRBV4-1
clone size: -
CDR3 length: 15
J gene: TRBJ1-6
D gene: -

CDR3 DNA: TGTGCCAGCAGCTCCGTCACAGGGTGGGATGGCTACACCTTC
CDR3 protein: CASSSVTGWDGYTF
V gene: TRBV11-2
clone size: -
CDR3 length: 14
J gene: TRBJ1-2
D gene: -

CDR3 DNA: TGTGCCAGCAGCGTAGGACAGGGAGCCGGGGAGCTGTTTTTT
CDR3 protein: CASSVGQGAGELFF
V gene: TRBV9
clone size: -
CDR3 length: 14
J gene: TRBJ2-2
D gene: TRBD1

CDR3 DNA: TGTGCCAGCAGTTACGGAGGGGGCACGTACGAGCAGTACTTC
CDR3 protein: CASSYGGGTYEQYF
V gene: TRBV6-5
clone size: -
CDR3 length: 14
J gene: TRBJ2-7
D gene: -

CDR3 DNA: TGTGCCAGCAGCTTAACCGGGACAGGGAACTATGGCTACACCTTC
CDR3 protein: CASSLTGTGNYGYTF
V gene: TRBV13
clone size: -
CDR3 length: 15
J gene: TRBJ1-2
D gene: TRBD1